The text below deals with one T cell receptor (beta chain). Its antigen is unidentified. This entry is derived from a study of neoadjuvant nivolumab and ipilimumab in lung cancer. CDR3 length equals 17 residues. V was clipped by 3 bases and J by 3 bases; unmatched bases: 11. From germline, CDR1 is KGHSH and CDR2 LQKENI. Study-level points and caveats: Resected tumors had greater TCR richness and clonality than uninvolved lung. TCR clonality did not significantly correlate with pathologic tumor regression. Blood richness before therapy tracked richness in tumors resected after neoadjuvant therapy.

TCRdb's table, derived via immunoSEQ multiplex PCR, lists solely in-frame clones and lacks some. Among 20,000 to 25,000 clones listed, 82% were seen once. This sample comprised peripheral blood, obtained before neoadjuvant nivolumab, alone or with ipilimumab. This clonotype was sampled from an adult with non-small cell lung cancer. This chain connects TRBV18 to TRBJ2-3; 8 bases fit TRBD2. The CDR3 spells CASSPSTSALGTDTQYF. The CDR3 DNA follows: TGTGCCAGCTCACCCTCGACTAGCGCCCTTGGTACAGATACGCAGTATTTT.